The 3 T cell receptor beta chains below all came from one sample that was sequenced in a study of T cell responses to AZD1222 COVID-19 vaccine. Some clones are missing from TCRdb's copy, which holds only in-frame ones; the method was immunoSEQ multiplex PCR. Altogether roughly 120,000 clones are present, roughly 89% being singletons, with the ten largest covering roughly 15%. Sequencing was performed on peripheral blood, taken 28 days after the second AZD1222 dose. The receptors originated from an adult who received the AZD1222 COVID-19 vaccine.

This chain links TRBV27 with TRBJ1-2; the match to TRBD1 covers 7 bases. CDR3 length: 14 amino acids. With V trimmed by 2 bases and J by 5 bases, 5 bases remained unmatched. The V gene's germline CDR1 is MNHEY and CDR2 SMNVEV (reference sequence). The CDR3 reads CASSLRQGEYGYTF. The CDR3 DNA sequence: TGTGCCAGCAGTTTAAGACAGGGAGAGTATGGCTACACCTTC.

CDR3 sequence (DNA): TGTGCCAGCAGCGGGTCCGAGGGGGCCTCTAACTATGGCTACACCTTC. Its translation is CASSGSEGASNYGYTF. The chain is built from TRBV5-4 and TRBJ1-2; 7 bases are a match to TRBD1. J lost 0 bases, V lost 4 bases, and 9 bases had no gene match. From germline, CDR1 is SGHNT and CDR2 YYREEE (reference sequence). The CDR3 extends over 16 amino acids.

V usage is TRBV9 and J usage is TRBJ2-6, with D unclear. CDR3 length: 15 residues. Germline values: CDR1 SGDLS, CDR2 YYNGEE. Deletions cut 0 bases from V and 3 bases from J, with 7 bases between. CDR3 sequence reads: CASSVGGLGANVLTF. The CDR3, as DNA: TGTGCCAGCAGCGTAGGCGGTCTTGGGGCCAACGTCCTGACTTTC.